This is a list of T cell receptor beta chains from one sample in a study of control samples from healthy donors and cancer patients. Sequencing was performed with immunoSEQ multiplex PCR; in TCRdb, only in-frame clones are kept and a portion is missing. Found here are roughly 120,000 clones, roughly nine tenths of them singletons; the top ten hold 6% to 8.5%. Material for sequencing was blood. Every receptor here comes from a young woman in good health. CDR3s include the opening cysteine and the closing phenylalanine or tryptophan. A D gene is named only where the DNA matches it firmly.

d_call: TRBD1; v_call: TRBV10-3; j_call: TRBJ1-1; cdr3_aa: CATGTGNTEAFF; cdr3_nt: TGTGCCACTGGGACAGGGAACACTGAAGCTTTCTTT
d_call: .; v_call: TRBV5-4; j_call: TRBJ1-2; cdr3_aa: CASNPGGGTNYGYTF; cdr3_nt: TGTGCCAGCAACCCCGGCGGGGGCACTAACTATGGCTACACCTTC
d_call: .; v_call: TRBV5-1; j_call: TRBJ2-5; cdr3_aa: CASSSKFGKETQYF; cdr3_nt: TGCGCCAGCAGCTCGAAATTCGGTAAAGAGACCCAGTACTTC
d_call: .; v_call: TRBV9; j_call: TRBJ2-2; cdr3_aa: CASSVGRGTGELFF; cdr3_nt: TGTGCCAGCAGCGTAGGTCGGGGGACCGGGGAGCTGTTTTTT
d_call: TRBD1; v_call: TRBV6-5; j_call: TRBJ2-7; cdr3_aa: CASSYSRTGSSYEQYF; cdr3_nt: TGTGCCAGCAGTTACTCGAGGACAGGGAGCTCCTACGAGCAGTACTTC
d_call: .; v_call: TRBV6-5; j_call: TRBJ2-1; cdr3_aa: CASSTGPSEQFF; cdr3_nt: TGTGCCAGCAGTACGGGACCGAGCGAGCAGTTCTTC
d_call: .; v_call: TRBV5-8; j_call: TRBJ2-5; cdr3_aa: CASSQPWGEGGETQYF; cdr3_nt: TGTGCCAGCAGCCAACCGTGGGGAGAGGGAGGAGAGACCCAGTACTTC
d_call: .; v_call: TRBV5-8; j_call: TRBJ2-3; cdr3_aa: CASSQVITDTQYF; cdr3_nt: TGTGCCAGCAGCCAAGTCATCACAGATACGCAGTATTTT
d_call: .; v_call: TRBV2; j_call: TRBJ1-2; cdr3_aa: CASSQMGANYGYTF; cdr3_nt: TGTGCCAGCAGCCAAATGGGGGCCAACTATGGCTACACCTTC
d_call: TRBD2; v_call: TRBV2; j_call: TRBJ2-7; cdr3_aa: CASSEAPRGGHEQYF; cdr3_nt: TGTGCCAGCAGTGAAGCGCCCCGGGGGGGCCACGAGCAGTACTTC